Included here is one T cell receptor (beta chain) sequence, with context. The antigen it recognizes is unknown. No per-base quality is available; no much larger clone lies one base away. CDR1 SGHAT and CDR2 FQNNGV were looked up in the germline V gene. Here V drops 5 bases and J drops 4 bases, and the junction holds 3 bases not matched to any gene. The CDR3, cysteine through phenylalanine, is 13 amino acids long. CDR3 DNA is the only sequence kept; it has 39 bases, read in frame from the first base. To estimate absolute template abundance from read counts, synthetic TCR analog templates were spiked into each PCR. The immunoSEQ assay was used to amplify TCRbeta CDR3 regions from genomic DNA with bias-controlled V and J gene primers. Sequencing of rearranged TCRbeta segments was performed at approximately 20X coverage. In the source study's methods: Sequencing errors were corrected by clustering and CDR3s were annotated against IMGT to assign V, D and J genes. Downstream analyses used only productive TCRbeta rearrangements and left out out-of-frame or stop-codon sequences. Clonality was computed as one minus Shannon entropy normalized by the log of the number of unique productive sequences. Fisher's exact test with Benjamini-Hochberg correction, at a threshold of adjusted p below 0.01, was used to find clones that differed between time points or between blood and tumor. TCRdb took over this immuneACCESS table, retaining in-frame rearrangements with V and J assigned. Such tables are incomplete; in checked studies, under half of the missing clones stem from an unresolved V gene, and the remainder is unexplained. V, J and clone size are taken as reported in that table, and D and trimming were inferred from the DNA itself. In this sample the table shows about 130,000 clones, about 82% of which occur a single time. The biggest ten clones account for approximately 2.4% of the sample.

The data were taken from a study of PD-L1 blockade in urothelial cancer (dated by TCRdb to between 2016 and 2019). About the full investigation: Therapy was started in the mid-2010s for all patients, and atezolizumab 1,200 mg was administered intravenously every 3 weeks. Twenty-five of 29 patients were males with bladder-origin urothelial cancer, and about 60% of the 29 reported a prior smoking history. Patients had an ECOG performance status of 0 or 1 and had received between 0 and 3 prior chemotherapy regimens. Blood samples were analyzed 3 weeks after the start of treatment (second dose) and 6 weeks after the start of treatment. Blood samples yielded a median of around 140,000 T cells and tens of thousands of unique TCRs, with median clonality roughly 0.084. An exploratory multi-omic analysis was conducted of the somatic, immune and clinical correlates of response to PD-L1 blockade with atezolizumab in urothelial cancer. Pretreatment tumor samples, along with matched peripheral blood collected serially before and after atezolizumab treatment, underwent TCR sequencing. Durable clinical benefit was defined as a progression-free survival longer than 6 months, and TCR features were additionally tested against progression-free survival and overall survival. In the same patients who had TCR sequencing, pretreatment tumors also underwent whole exome sequencing and RNA sequencing. Durable clinical benefit was achieved by nine patients but not by the remaining 20. Twenty-nine patients had pretreatment blood TCR-seq, some 25 had at least one posttreatment blood collection, and some 25 had tumor TCR-seq.

Taken with the paper, the label for time point translates to: peripheral blood 6 weeks after treatment start. A total of about 31 patients with locally advanced or metastatic urothelial carcinoma, treated at Memorial Sloan Kettering on a trial protocol, made up the cohort. Peripheral blood mononuclear cells were collected pretreatment and during treatment, with between 1 and 8 total time points obtained per patient. The Qiagen DNeasy Blood extraction kit was used to purify genomic DNA from total PBMCs and tumor samples. PBMCs were collected pretreatment and during treatment, and were isolated and stored as previously described. Overall results and qualifications from the work: Improved progression-free and overall survival was found to be associated with pretreatment peripheral blood TCR clonality below the median. Because the sample size was small (n of about 30) and many exploratory analyses were performed, the results are intended to be hypothesis-generating. Greater expansion of tumor-associated TCR clones in peripheral blood 3 weeks after the start of treatment was observed in patients with durable benefit (n of about 20, p = 0.022).

The chain is assembled from TRBV11-2 and TRBJ1-1; the junction holds 8 bases that match TRBD1. The clonotype originates from a man aged 50 to 60 with urothelial cancer. The material sequenced was PBMCs, taken around atezolizumab (anti-PD-L1) treatment. Here the CDR3 is given as CASSNRGGTEAFF. DNA sequence: TGTGCCAGCAGCAACAGGGGGGGCACTGAAGCTTTCTTT.